The clone carrying this T cell receptor (beta chain) has a handful of counts. The antigen is not known. Expressed TCRB transcripts were sequenced, since all the RNA that had been isolated was reverse transcribed. Profiling relied on immunoSEQ multiplex PCR, and the TCRdb table lists in-frame clones only, not all of them. Seen here are 200,000 to 250,000 clones, approximately 11% observed once, and the top ten hold roughly 1.4%. The data belong to a study of beta chain features in type 1 diabetes. Overall study findings and caveats: In every one of the four CD4+ subsets, TCRB CDR3s were moderately but significantly shorter in Type 1 diabetes patients. The study left unresolved whether HLA type influences TCRB rearrangement. Across patients, naive, central memory and Treg TCRB repertoires exhibited apparently greater similarity than was observed across healthy donors.

The germline V gene has CDR1 MNHNS and CDR2 SASEGT. The J segment lost 9 bases and the V segment lost 3 bases, leaving 9 bases of the junction unmatched. This CDR3 spans 16 amino acids. The receptor was isolated from a man aged 18 to 35 in good health. The sequenced sample consisted of central memory CD4+ T cells from blood. The genes are TRBV6-1 and TRBJ2-1, with 12 bases that match TRBD2. The CDR3 protein is CASSELAGGPSVEQFF. The DNA of the CDR3 is TGTGCCAGCAGTGAGCTAGCGGGAGGGCCGTCAGTTGAGCAGTTCTTC.